Described below is a single T cell receptor (beta chain) sequence and its context. Its antigen is not yet known. Base qualities are not recorded, but no much larger clone differs from it by a single base. The data are from a study of blood T cell repertoires in COVID-19 (dated by TCRdb to the early 2020s). About the investigation overall: Samples from collaborators originated in the United States, Italy and Spain and spanned both the acute and convalescent phases of COVID-19. The material from the prospective study consisted of cDNA or gDNA derived from T cells, B-cell-depleted T cells, or PBMCs. Subjects who had been exposed to COVID-19, were actively infected with it, or had recovered from it provided the deeply sampled blood TCRbeta repertoires that made up the dataset. The repertoires were released in a freely available public database meant as a resource for research on the immune response to SARS-CoV-2. Samples came from the ongoing ImmuneRACE study (first 160 participants) plus 1,254 subjects from 6 global collaborators. The sample metadata nearly always contained a de-identified subject ID, COVID-19 status, age in years and sex. HLA class I and class II types, where available, came from metadata supplied by the sample provider rather than from assay-based typing.

TCRbeta CDR3 regions were amplified from genomic DNA using the immunoSEQ Assay, a bias-controlled multiplex PCR. The original methods were these. Nucleated cell counts per sample were estimated from amplification of reference gene primers within the assay. Sequence reads were collapsed and filtered to measure the absolute abundance of every unique TCRbeta CDR3 rearrangement. Productive Simpson clonality was computed per sample as the square root of Simpson's diversity index over productive rearrangements. The source is immuneACCESS, and TCRdb retained only in-frame sequences with V and J called. Part of the clones is not carried over; for the studies checked, unresolved V genes explain less than half of this, and the remainder is unexplained. That table supplies the V and J calls and clone size; D and trimming were determined from the DNA. The sample has approximately 150,000 clones on record, over 80% of them singletons. Of the sample, roughly 1.5% is held by the ten largest clones.

Each collaborating institution followed its own protocols to collect whole blood in K2EDTA tubes. Collaborator samples were shipped for TCRbeta analysis as frozen whole blood, isolated PBMCs, or DNA extracted from either sample type. General study outcomes and caveats: Clinical and demographic metadata were provided uncurated, with the amount varying by source and participant.

V gives up 1 base and J gives up 5 bases, and the segment between their germline ends measures 8 bases. CDR1 and CDR2, looked up from the germline V gene, are MNHNS and SASEGT. The CDR3 covers 13 residues, taking in both the cysteine and the phenylalanine. The CDR3 DNA has 39 bases and is translated from base 1. The TCR comes from a woman aged 45-59 years with acute or convalescent COVID-19. Sequencing was done on a sample of peripheral blood. The sequence links TRBV6-1 to TRBJ1-1, with TRBD1 perhaps the D gene, on 5 matching bases. The nucleotide sequence reads TGTGCCAGCAGTGAAGTTGGGGCGACTGAAGCTTTCTTT. Translated, it gives CASSEVGATEAFF.